The T cell receptor (beta chain) under discussion was sequenced for a study of beta chain features in type 1 diabetes. The collection from each donor was one heparinised blood draw averaging about 116 mL. All of the isolated RNA was reverse transcribed, so expressed TCRB transcripts were sequenced. Sequencing was performed with immunoSEQ multiplex PCR; in TCRdb, only in-frame clones are kept and a portion is missing. The sample shows about 400,000 clones, roughly 12% of them seen only once. With regard to this clone: Its antigen is undetermined.

General study findings and limits: Patients and controls would be equally affected if PCR favored shorter templates. Type 1 diabetes patients showed a moderate but significant shortening of TCRB CDR3s in all four CD4+ subsets. The VDJ junctions of type 1 diabetes patients carried fewer insertions and more deletions.

This clonotype was sampled from a young woman with type 1 diabetes. Sequencing was carried out using naive CD4+ T cells from blood.

For the CDR3, the DNA is TGCAGCGTCGGTATTTCGAGGGGAAACACCATATATTTT. The encoded protein is CSVGISRGNTIYF. This chain joins TRBV29-1 and TRBJ1-3; D is uncertain. The V gene's germline CDR1 is SQVTM and CDR2 ANQGSEA. The CDR3 spans 13 residues. V was cut by 6 bases and J by 4 bases, with 13 bases left in between.